This TCR beta chain was captured in a study of cytomegalovirus exposure and HLA in healthy donors. Study context: Among the 300 to 400 donors who were genotyped, around 77% fell in the genetic ancestry cluster that is associated with self-reported Caucasian donors.

Overall study findings and caveats: Solely CMV serostatus was available to characterize immune exposure. Trimming of TCR beta V- and J-genes showed a link, identified in a later analysis, to a missense DCLRE1C variant.

Trimming cost V 6 bases and J 2 bases, with 14 bases left between them. Germline V CDR1 and CDR2: MRHNA, SNTAGT. CDR3 length: 15 amino acids. Vbeta (60) and Jbeta (13) primers were used in the PCR. Repertoires were generated with immunoSEQ multiplex PCR, while TCRdb's copy carries only in-frame clones and drops some. Reported are 100,000 to 150,000 clones; the ten largest clones contain 0.9% to 1.2%. Concerning this clone: Its target is not known.

This TCR derives from a man between 18 and 35 years old in good health and CMV-seronegative. J is TRBJ1-5 and V is TRBV6-4; D gene uncertain. Sequencing used PBMCs. CDR3 sequence: CASSPGVIGNQPQHF. The CDR3 DNA is TGTGCCAGCAGCCCCGGAGTAATAGGCAATCAGCCCCAGCATTTT.